Listed below are T cell receptor beta chains from one sample, sequenced in a study of CD8 T cells in Susac syndrome. MiXCR was run by TCRdb on the immunoSEQ multiplex PCR reads, yielding one entry per CDR3 protein. Seen here are 200,000 or so distinct CDR3 sequences, about 95% observed once, and the top ten hold roughly 0.088%. Input material: CD4+ T cells from PBMCs. These receptors all come from a human donor with multiple sclerosis. The CDR3 runs from the conserved cysteine through the conserved F or W. The D gene is left open where the match is weak.

J | D | V | CDR3 | DNA
TRBJ1-2 | . | TRBV30 | CAWSVRWGSYGYTF | TGTGCCTGGAGTGTACGATGGGGGAGCTATGGCTACACCTTC
TRBJ2-3 | . | TRBV9 | CASSVVFGDTQYF | TGTGCCAGCAGCGTAGTGTTTGGGGATACGCAGTATTTT
TRBJ2-3 | TRBD2 | TRBV7-3 | CASSQLAGATDTQYF | TGTGCCAGCAGCCAACTAGCGGGGGCCACAGATACGCAGTATTTT
TRBJ2-3 | . | TRBV20-1 | CSASRGSTDTQYF | TGCAGTGCTAGTAGGGGGAGCACAGATACGCAGTATTTT
TRBJ1-5 | . | TRBV21-1 | CASSTTRNQPQHF | TGTGCCAGCAGCACGACCCGGAATCAGCCCCAGCATTTT
TRBJ1-1 | . | TRBV14 | CASSQQVESEAFF | TGTGCCAGCAGCCAACAAGTTGAATCTGAAGCTTTCTTT
TRBJ1-2 | TRBD1 | TRBV29-1 | CSVPRGGSYGYTF | TGCAGCGTCCCCAGGGGGGGCAGCTATGGCTACACCTTC
TRBJ2-7 | . | TRBV29-1 | CSVREYGYEQYF | TGCAGCGTCCGGGAGTATGGCTACGAGCAGTACTTC
TRBJ2-1 | TRBD2 | TRBV11-1 | CASRRRLAGGNEQFF | TGTGCCAGCAGGCGTCGACTAGCGGGAGGCAATGAGCAGTTCTTC
TRBJ2-5 | . | TRBV3-1 | CASSQGVETQYF | TGTGCCAGCAGCCAAGGCGTAGAGACCCAGTACTTC
TRBJ2-7 | TRBD1 | TRBV12-3/TRBV12-4 | CASSFDRVHEQYF | TGTGCCAGCAGTTTCGACAGGGTCCACGAGCAGTACTTC